These 20 T cell receptor beta chains were sequenced from one sample in a study of glioma-infiltrating T cells. TCR alpha and beta CDR3 regions were amplified from RNA using iRepertoire nested multiplex PCR. TCRdb fed the multiplex PCR reads into MiXCR, producing one record per CDR3 protein. The data show about 400,000 distinct CDR3 sequences, with 41% seen just once and 12% held by the top ten. Material: glioma tissue, nonneoplastic brain tissue, or PBMCs (not recorded which). The receptors stem from a human donor with low-grade glioma or glioblastoma, undergoing nonglioma brain surgery, or in good health (not recorded which).

Comment on this clonotype: The CDR3 ends on some other residue instead of the conserved phenylalanine or tryptophan, so this is likely a read error. The rearrangement joins TRBV7-2 to TRBJ2-5, with D tentatively TRBD1 (5 bases). Germline-derived CDR1 and CDR2 are SGHTA and FQGNSA. This CDR3 has 14 amino acids. DNA of the CDR3: TGTGCCAGTAGCTCGACAGTGTACCAAGAGACCCAGTACCTC. Protein: CASSSTVYQETQYL.

Only one count was recorded for this clonotype. The chain joins TRBV5-1 to TRBJ2-2; D remains ambiguous. CDR3 length equals 15 residues. V lost 4 bases, J lost 1 base, and 11 bases lay in between. CDR1 and CDR2 from the germline V gene are SGHRS and YFSETQ. CDR3 protein: CASSRGGMNTGELFF. Written as DNA, the CDR3 is TGCGCCAGCAGCCGAGGTGGGATGAACACCGGGGAGCTGTTTTTT.

This clonotype was seen ten or more times. This chain joins TRBV20-1 and TRBJ2-7; TRBD1 matches 7 bases. Per the germline V gene, CDR1 is DFQATT and CDR2 is SNEGSKA (reference sequence). There are 13 residues in the CDR3. The J segment lost 3 bases and the V segment lost 2 bases, leaving 4 bases of the junction unmatched. CDR3 sequence: CSARSGQSYEQYF. The CDR3 coding sequence is TGCAGTGCTAGATCGGGACAGAGCTACGAGCAGTACTTC.

There are a few counts of this clonotype. The genes are TRBV25-1 and TRBJ2-1; 7 nucleotides agree with TRBD1. The germline V gene encodes CDR1 MGHDK and CDR2 SYGVNS. The CDR3 extends over 16 amino acids. With 0 bases clipped from V and 1 base from J, the junction kept 3 bases outside the gene matches. CDR3 protein: CASSEYGRGSYNEQFF. The DNA for the CDR3 is TGTGCCAGCAGTGAATACGGCAGGGGGTCCTACAATGAGCAGTTCTTC.

In its sample, this clonotype was seen many times. The chain links TRBV27 to TRBJ2-3; D possibly uses TRBD1 or TRBD2 (6 bases each). The CDR3 runs to 15 residues. In germline, CDR1 is MNHEY, CDR2 SMNVEV (reference sequence). Trimming removed 7 bases at V and 5 bases at J, with 19 bases between. The CDR3 reads CASIRRGLGGDTQYF. CDR3 coding DNA: TGTGCCAGCATCCGCAGGGGCCTGGGGGGAGATACGCAGTATTTT.

The gene calls are TRBV15 and TRBJ1-2, with D unclear. Trimming pared 0 bases from V and 4 bases from J, leaving 9 bases between. The germline V gene encodes CDR1 LNHNV and CDR2 YYDKDF (reference sequence). CDR3 length equals 14 residues. CDR3 DNA: TGTGCCACCAGCAGAGATCCGGCAGCCTATGGCTACACCTTC. Translated, it gives CATSRDPAAYGYTF.

The V call is TRBV19, the J call TRBJ2-1, with D perhaps matching TRBD1 (5 bases). Germline V gene lookup returns CDR1 LNHDA and CDR2 SQIVND (reference sequence). The CDR3 covers 15 residues. V gave up 4 bases and J gave up 0 bases, with 10 bases separating them. CDR3 region: CASSSDSLSYNEQFF. In nucleotides, the CDR3 is TGTGCCAGTAGTAGTGACAGCCTCTCCTACAATGAGCAGTTCTTC.

V gene TRBV4-2 combines with J gene TRBJ1-6, with D possibly being TRBD1 (5 bases). CDR3 length: 15 residues. CDR1 LGHNA and CDR2 YNFKEQ come from the germline V gene. V gave up 0 bases and J gave up 13 bases, with 16 bases separating them. CDR3 DNA: TGTGCCAGCAGCCAAGATCGTCGGGGCGGTTGGCCCCTCCACTTT. The encoded protein is CASSQDRRGGWPLHF.

This clonotype has a handful of counts. V usage is TRBV18 and J usage is TRBJ2-3; D is tentatively TRBD1 or TRBD2 (5 bases each). The CDR3 runs to 16 residues. Germline CDR1 and CDR2: KGHSH and LQKENI. Trimming took 4 bases from V and 3 from J, leaving 17 bases between them. CDR3 nucleotides: TGTGCCAGCTCACACGACAGAGGGATAGTGACAGATACGCAGTATTTT. The encoded protein is CASSHDRGIVTDTQYF.

The sample holds many counts of this clonotype. This chain joins TRBV6-2 or TRBV6-3 and TRBJ2-1, with TRBD2 matching 10 bases. Per germline, CDR1 MNHEY and CDR2 SVGEGT. This CDR3 is built from 14 residues. The ends lost 7 bases at V and 10 bases at J; junction bases unmatched: 10. The CDR3 DNA sequence: TGTGCCAGCAACGCCGGGACTAGCGCCTGGGAGCAGTTCTTC. It encodes CASNAGTSAWEQFF.

This clonotype was detected a few times. The rearrangement links TRBV20-1 to TRBJ2-7; the D is unclear. Trimming took off 5 bases at V and 3 bases at J, with 17 bases between the two ends. CDR1 DFQATT and CDR2 SNEGSKA come from the germline V gene (reference sequence). This CDR3 region has 14 residues. The CDR3 here is CSAQKLGRSYEQYF. CDR3 sequence (DNA): TGCAGTGCTCAAAAGCTCGGTCGGAGCTACGAGCAGTACTTC.

In its sample, this clonotype was seen a few times. This sequence joins TRBV20-1 and TRBJ2-1, with D possibly TRBD2 on 7 matching bases. The length of the CDR3 is 15 residues. The germline V gene has CDR1 DFQATT and CDR2 SNEGSKA (reference sequence). The germline V and J ends were trimmed by 6 bases and 0 bases, with 15 bases remaining between them. CDR3 region: CSAKGGASSYNEQFF. The CDR3 DNA is TGCAGTGCGAAGGGGGGGGCTAGCTCCTACAATGAGCAGTTCTTC.

This clonotype was seen just once. Mismatch with germline at one junction end may stem from a read error. The chain joins TRBV6-2 or TRBV6-3 to TRBJ2-7, with TRBD2 matching over 9 bases. The CDR3 contains 17 residues. CDR1 is MNHEY, CDR2 SVGEGT, per germline. The DNA of the CDR3 is TGTGTCAGCAACCTACTTGGGTATAGCGGGAGCTCCTACGAGCAGTACTTC. This sequence encodes CVSNLLGYSGSSYEQYF.

This sequence joins TRBV12-3 or TRBV12-4 and TRBJ2-1; D may be TRBD1 or TRBD2 (7 bases each). This CDR3 comprises 15 residues. The germline V and J ends were trimmed by 6 bases and 6 bases, with 18 bases remaining between them. The CDR3 nucleotides read TGTGCCAGCAGCCAAACAGGGGAGGGCTTCAATGAGCAGTTCTTC. Translation gives CASSQTGEGFNEQFF.

The chain couples TRBV4-1 to TRBJ2-7, with 14 bases identical to TRBD2. CDR1 and CDR2 (germline): MGHRA, YSYEKL. J gave up 4 bases and V 5 bases, and 4 bases lay outside the gene matches. The CDR3 contains 15 residues. DNA for the CDR3: TGCGCCAGCAGCACCGGGACTAGCGGGAGATACGAGCAGTACTTC. This translates into CASSTGTSGRYEQYF.

As concerns this clonotype: A single base separates this from a much larger clone, so it may be a read error. CDR3 DNA: TGTGCCAGCAGTTTAACTCCCAGGCCCAGCTCGTATTTCGAATTT. It codes for CASSLTPRPSSYFEF. This chain connects TRBV28 to TRBJ1-1; no definite D call. Germline CDR1 and CDR2: MDHEN and SYDVKM. The CDR3 has 15 residues.

This clonotype was seen a handful of times. V is TRBV20-1 and J is TRBJ1-5, with a tentative D call TRBD1 (6 bases). The V gene's germline CDR1 is DFQATT and CDR2 SNEGSKA (reference sequence). The CDR3 covers 15 residues. The V and J ends lost 2 bases and 3 bases respectively, with 14 bases between them. The CDR3 region is CSARLRTVYNQPQHF. The CDR3 DNA follows: TGCAGTGCTAGACTACGGACAGTCTACAATCAGCCCCAGCATTTT.

Remarks on this clonotype: Just one base apart from a much larger clone, this may be a read error. The genes are TRBV28 and TRBJ2-3; D call uncertain. CDR1 MDHEN and CDR2 SYDVKM come from the germline V gene. Trimming removed 5 bases from V and 5 bases from J, with 14 bases in between. This CDR3 spans 14 amino acids. The DNA of the CDR3 is TGTGCCAGCAGTGATCCTTACTACAAAGATACGCAGTATTTT. As protein: CASSDPYYKDTQYF.

This clonotype occurred a few times. The V and J genes are TRBV7-2 and TRBJ2-4; D remains ambiguous. Trimming cost V 1 base and J 3 bases, with 13 bases left between them. CDR1 and CDR2 from the germline V gene are SGHTA and FQGNSA. The CDR3 spans 16 residues. CDR3 nucleotide sequence: TGTGCCAGCAGCTTAGTCCGCAGTTGGGGCAAAAACATTCAGTACTTC. Residues: CASSLVRSWGKNIQYF.

This clonotype was picked up many times. V and J are TRBV20-1 and TRBJ1-1; D remains unclear. Germline CDR1 DFQATT, CDR2 SNEGSKA (reference sequence). The germline V and J ends were trimmed by 4 bases and 0 bases, with 6 bases remaining between them. This CDR3 contains 12 residues. CDR3 nucleotides: TGCAGTGCTACGTACTTGAACACTGAAGCTTTCTTT. As protein: CSATYLNTEAFF.